These T cell receptor beta chains were read from a single sample in a study of breast tumors, draining lymph nodes, adjacent tissues. TCRdb used MiXCR to reprocess the multiplex PCR reads, holding one entry per CDR3 protein. The table includes about 14,000 distinct CDR3 sequences, around 57% detected once. Sequencing input: tumor-adjacent breast tissue. The receptors were sampled from a female donor with breast cancer. Some clones in this sample may be carry-over from other donors' samples. CDR3s include the opening cysteine and the closing phenylalanine or tryptophan. Fields, in order: V gene, clone size, D gene, J gene, CDR3 protein, CDR3 DNA. The D gene is left open where the match is weak. Where a row states a size, it is once, few, many or the class of an expanded clone; other rows omit it.

>TRBV5-6|few|.|TRBJ1-1
CASSPPPGLQRGVNTEAFF
TGTGCCAGCAGTCCCCCCCCGGGACTCCAGAGAGGGGTGAACACTGAAGCTTTCTTT
>TRBV7-9|.|.|TRBJ2-7
CASSSTSSYEQYF
TGTGCCAGCAGCTCGACTAGCTCCTACGAGCAGTACTTC
>TRBV19|.|.|TRBJ2-7
CASSIGGAEQYF
TGTGCCAGTAGTATAGGGGGGGCCGAGCAGTACTTC
>TRBV19|.|TRBD1|TRBJ1-5
CASSLGQDLGPQHF
TGTGCCAGTAGCCTGGGACAGGACCTCGGGCCCCAGCATTTT
>TRBV6-5|many|.|TRBJ1-5
CASKPREYSNQPQHF
TGTGCCAGCAAACCGAGGGAGTATAGCAATCAGCCCCAGCATTTT
>TRBV29-1|.|TRBD2|TRBJ2-5
CSVEIASGSPQETQYF
TGCAGCGTTGAGATCGCGAGCGGGAGCCCCCAAGAGACCCAGTACTTC
>TRBV24-1|.|.|TRBJ1-3
CATSDSGSGPTFTAGNTIYF
TGTGCCACCAGTGATTCAGGCAGCGGTCCAACATTTACGGCAGGAAACACCATATATTTT
>TRBV10-3|medium-sized|.|TRBJ2-5
CAISPGGETQYF
TGTGCCATCAGTCCAGGAGGAGAGACCCAGTACTTC
>TRBV7-9|.|.|TRBJ2-7
CASSPSSTYEQYF
TGTGCCAGCAGCCCCAGCAGTACCTACGAGCAGTACTTC
>TRBV11-2|.|TRBD2|TRBJ2-1
CASTSGRTGVF
TGTGCCAGTACTAGCGGGAGAACGGGGGTCTTC
>TRBV7-2|once|.|TRBJ1-5
CASSFYICSASKKPRQPQHF
.
>TRBV3-1|medium-sized|.|TRBJ2-3
CASSFGPTDTQYF
TGTGCCAGCAGCTTCGGCCCCACAGATACGCAGTATTTT
>TRBV2|.|TRBD1|TRBJ2-3
CASRDRTDTQYF
TGTGCCAGCAGGGACAGGACAGATACGCAGTATTTT
>TRBV5-1|medium-sized|TRBD1|TRBJ2-3
CASSLEDRGTDTQYF
TGCGCCAGCAGCTTGGAGGACAGGGGAACAGATACGCAGTATTTT
>TRBV3-1|many|.|TRBJ1-2
CASSQDRRNYGYTF
TGTGCCAGCAGCCAAGATAGGCGAAACTATGGCTACACCTTC
>TRBV20-1|.|.|TRBJ2-5
CSARGVKTQYF
TGCAGTGCCAGGGGCGTGAAGACCCAGTACTTC
>TRBV15|.|.|TRBJ1-2
CATSRSLGVVDGYTF
TGTGCCACCAGCAGATCTCTGGGGGTAGTGGATGGCTACACCTTC
>TRBV19|.|TRBD2|TRBJ2-1
CASSRGRATYNEQFF
TGTGCCAGTAGTCGAGGGAGGGCCACCTACAATGAGCAGTTCTTC
>TRBV7-8|.|.|TRBJ2-7
CASSLALGGGSYEQYF
TGTGCCAGCAGCTTAGCCTTAGGGGGAGGGAGCTACGAGCAGTACTTC
>TRBV20-1|.|TRBD2|TRBJ2-7
CSARDLTSGIPLEQYF
TGCAGTGCTAGAGACCTGACTAGCGGGATTCCGCTCGAGCAGTACTTC
>TRBV9|medium-sized|.|TRBJ2-3
CASSVALRSTDTQYF
TGTGCCAGCAGCGTAGCTTTGCGAAGCACAGATACGCAGTATTTT
>TRBV6-6|many|.|TRBJ1-5
CASSVVRGAGNQPQHF
TGTGCCAGCAGTGTCGTTCGGGGCGCGGGGAATCAGCCCCAGCATTTT
>TRBV7-2|.|.|TRBJ2-3
CASSLAGRTHTQYF
TGTGCCAGCAGCTTAGCGGGTAGAACACATACGCAGTATTTT
>TRBV18|.|.|TRBJ2-7
CASSPSSGDAYF
TGTGCCAGCTCACCGTCATCGGGAGATGCGTACTTC
>TRBV10-3|.|TRBD1|TRBJ2-7
CAINDTWDSPWRYEQYF
TGTGCCATCAATGACACCTGGGACAGCCCGTGGAGATACGAGCAGTACTTC
>TRBV7-2|few|TRBD2|TRBJ2-2
CASTSHSGGYTGELFF
TGTGCCAGCACCTCCCATAGCGGGGGCTACACCGGGGAGCTGTTTTTT
>TRBV7-8|.|.|TRBJ2-1
CASSPWEGYNEQFF
TGTGCCAGCAGTCCCTGGGAAGGTTACAATGAGCAGTTCTTC
>TRBV10-3|once|TRBD1|TRBJ1-5
CAISEKKGQGNQPQHF
TGTGCCATCAGTGAGAAGAAGGGACAGGGAAATCAGCCCCAGCATTTT
>TRBV19|.|.|TRBJ1-4
CASSNLRQAEVEKLFF
TGTGCCAGTAGCAACCTAAGACAGGCGGAGGTTGAAAAACTGTTTTTT
>TRBV29-1|.|.|TRBJ1-2
CSAPDPRGPVYTF
TGCAGCGCCCCGGACCCCCGAGGGCCCGTCTACACCTTC
>TRBV29-1|.|.|TRBJ1-2
CSVGGYTF
TGCAGCGTTGGTGGCTACACCTTC
>TRBV29-1|few|TRBD1|TRBJ1-5
CSTGQGLNQPQHF
TGCAGCACGGGACAGGGCTTAAATCAGCCCCAGCATTTT
>TRBV7-9|.|.|TRBJ1-2
CASSLAGAGYTF
TGTGCCAGCAGCTTAGCAGGGGCTGGCTACACCTTC
>TRBV6-6|once|.|TRBJ2-5
CASSRQHQETQYF
TGTGCCAGCAGTAGACAGCACCAAGAGACCCAGTACTTC
>TRBV6-5|.|.|TRBJ2-7
CASSYWVSYEQYF
TGTGCCAGCAGTTATTGGGTCTCCTACGAGCAGTACTTC
>TRBV24-1|.|.|TRBJ1-2
CATSDRAGYYGYTF
TGTGCCACCAGTGACAGGGCGGGGTATTATGGCTACACCTTC
>TRBV5-1|.|.|TRBJ1-1
CASSYQQNTEAFF
TGCGCCAGCAGCTACCAACAGAACACTGAAGCTTTCTTT
>TRBV24-1|.|TRBD2|TRBJ2-3
CATSDYLAGRADTQYF
TGTGCCACCAGTGACTACCTAGCGGGAAGGGCAGATACGCAGTATTTT
>TRBV2|.|TRBD1|TRBJ1-3
CASSEAQGGNTIYF
TGTGCCAGCAGTGAGGCACAGGGGGGAAACACCATATATTTT
>TRBV2|few|.|TRBJ1-2
CASSDQATYGYTF
TGTGCCAGCAGTGATCAGGCTACATATGGCTACACCTTC
>TRBV29-1|.|.|TRBJ2-1
CSGRAYEQFF
TGCAGCGGGAGGGCCTATGAGCAGTTCTTC
>TRBV11-3|.|TRBD2|TRBJ2-1
CASSIGLAANTYNEQSF
TGTGCCAGCAGCATAGGACTAGCGGCAAATACGTACAATGAGCAGTCCTTC
>TRBV25-1|.|.|TRBJ1-3
CASSPTGRGNTIYF
TGTGCCAGCAGCCCGACGGGCAGAGGAAACACCATATATTTT
>TRBV7-2|few|.|TRBJ2-1
CASSHEGDQYNEQFF
TGTGCCAGCAGCCATGAGGGGGATCAATACAATGAGCAGTTCTTC
>TRBV2|.|TRBD2|TRBJ2-5
CASSSGGETQYF
TGTGCCAGCAGTTCCGGGGGGGAGACCCAGTACTTC
>TRBV27|many|TRBD2|TRBJ2-2
CASSYTLAGTGELFF
TGTGCCAGCAGTTATACGCTAGCGGGCACCGGGGAGCTGTTTTTT